The 28 T cell receptor beta chains listed next were all sequenced from one sample in a study of cytomegalovirus exposure and HLA in healthy donors. This PCR relied on a set of 60 Vbeta primers and 13 Jbeta primers. TCRdb's copy holds only in-frame clones and misses some; the assay was immunoSEQ multiplex PCR. Counted here are around 120,000 clones, approximately 76% occurring once; the ten biggest clones make up 25% to 35%. Sequencing was done on a sample of PBMCs. The receptors shown here come from a man aged 55 to 70 in good health and CMV-seropositive.

The count of this clone is one. The rearrangement links TRBV9 to TRBJ1-6; D is uncertain. Germline CDR1 reads SGDLS; CDR2 reads YYNGEE. V was trimmed by 2 bases and J by 7 bases, leaving 7 bases between them. The CDR3 runs 13 residues. CDR3 region: CASSVVGNSPLHF. The CDR3 DNA reads as TGTGCCAGCAGCGTCGTCGGGAATTCACCCCTCCACTTT.

CDR3 in amino acids: CASSFYRRHTEAFF. CDR3 DNA: TGCGCCAGCAGCTTTTACAGGAGACACACTGAAGCTTTCTTT. This chain links TRBV5-1 with TRBJ1-1; maybe TRBD1 (5 bases). Germline assignment: CDR1 SGHRS and CDR2 YFSETQ. The length of the CDR3 is 14 residues. Trimming took 2 bases from V and 3 from J, leaving 11 bases between them.

The J gene is TRBJ1-1, the V gene TRBV7-3; D perhaps matches TRBD1 (6 bases). Trimming left V 5 bases short and J 7 bases short, with 14 bases between. In germline, CDR1 is SGHTA, CDR2 FQGTGA. This CDR3 region has 13 residues. CDR3 coding DNA: TGTGCCAGCAGCCCCTGGGGGCAGGGTGAAGCTTTCTTT. Its protein is CASSPWGQGEAFF. Supplemented by reference TRBV7-3 and TRBJ1-1, the full variable domain reads GAGVSQTPSNKVTEKGKYVELRCDPISGHTALYWYRQSLGQGPEFLIYFQGTGAADDSGLPNDRFFAVRPEGSVSTLKIQRTERGDSAVYLCASSPWGQGEAFFGQGTRLTVV.

V and J are TRBV6-1 and TRBJ1-5; tentative D call: TRBD1 (5 bases). The CDR3 runs 16 residues. CDR1 is MNHNS and CDR2 is SASEGT in the germline V gene. The germline V and J ends were trimmed by 1 base and 2 bases, with 12 bases remaining between them. The CDR3 loop reads CASSEGRGRGNQPQHF. In nucleotides, the CDR3 is TGTGCCAGCAGTGAAGGCCGGGGGAGGGGCAATCAGCCCCAGCATTTT.

The gene calls are TRBV10-2 and TRBJ2-5, with 9 nucleotides matching TRBD1. Germline assignment: CDR1 WSHSY and CDR2 SAAADI. V trimming: 5 bases; J trimming: 4 bases; junction bases outside the gene matches: 5. The CDR3 is made up of 14 amino acids. The CDR3 nucleotides read TGCGCCAGCAGTTTTGACAGGGGGGGAGAGACCCAGTACTTC. This gives the protein CASSFDRGGETQYF.

The CDR3 DNA follows: TGTGCCAGCTATTTGCAGGGGAACTATGGCTACACCTTC. The encoded protein is CASYLQGNYGYTF. The chain uses TRBV28 and TRBJ1-2, with a possible D match to TRBD1 (6 bases). CDR3 size: 13 residues. Per the germline V gene, CDR1 is MDHEN and CDR2 is SYDVKM. Trimming removed 8 bases at V and 2 bases at J, with 12 bases between.

The J gene is TRBJ2-7, the V gene TRBV19, with D possibly TRBD1 on 6 matching bases. The CDR3 covers 14 residues. V lost 7 bases to trimming and J lost 4 bases, with 17 bases between them. The V gene's germline CDR1 is LNHDA and CDR2 SQIVND (reference sequence). CDR3 in amino acids: CASTKGQGQYEQYF. CDR3 nucleotide sequence: TGTGCCAGTACGAAAGGGCAAGGACAGTACGAGCAGTACTTC.

As DNA, the CDR3 is TGTGCTAGTGGGACCGGGACAGGGCGTAGGGACACTGAAGCTTTCTTT. Translation: CASGTGTGRRDTEAFF. J is TRBJ1-1 and V is TRBV12-5, with 9 positions matching TRBD1. This CDR3 has 16 amino acids. The germline V gene has CDR1 LGHNT and CDR2 FRNRAP. The V and J ends lost 6 bases and 3 bases, in that order; junction bases with no gene match: 11. The variable domain in full, with the rest retrieved from reference TRBV12-5 and TRBJ1-1, is DARVTQTPRHKVTEMGQEVTMRCQPILGHNTVFWYRQTMMQGLELLAYFRNRAPLDDSGMPKDRFSAEMPDATLATLKIQPSEPRDSAVYFCASGTGTGRRDTEAFFGQGTRLTVV.

The chain links TRBV5-1 to TRBJ1-1; 11 bases match TRBD1. The CDR3 runs 14 residues. The germline gives CDR1 SGHRS, CDR2 YFSETQ. V shed 0 bases and J 5 bases; nucleotides not matched to a gene: 0. The CDR3: CASSLGDRGTEAFF. The CDR3 nucleotides read TGCGCCAGCAGCTTGGGGGACAGGGGGACTGAAGCTTTCTTT.

The gene calls are TRBV18 and TRBJ2-5; 8 nucleotides agree with TRBD2. Per the germline V gene, CDR1 is KGHSH and CDR2 is LQKENI. The CDR3 loop spans 17 amino acids. The V segment lost 3 bases and the J segment 5 bases; nucleotides outside the gene matches: 14. The CDR3 nucleotides read TGTGCCAGCTCACCGACTGTCAGCGGGGGCGCCGGCGAGACCCAGTACTTC. This codes for CASSPTVSGGAGETQYF.

The rearrangement uses TRBV2 and TRBJ1-3, with 10 bases fitting TRBD1. The CDR3 contains 14 residues. The V gene end was trimmed by 7 bases and the J gene end by 4 bases; junction bases not matched to a gene: 4. Germline CDR1 reads SNHLY; CDR2 reads FYNNEI. CDR3 region: CASTRTGGGNTIYF. CDR3 in DNA: TGTGCCAGCACCCGGACAGGGGGGGGAAACACCATATATTTT.

This clone was observed once. This sequence joins TRBV30 and TRBJ2-1, with D unresolved. The germline V gene has CDR1 GTSNPN and CDR2 SVGIG (reference sequence). V dropped 3 bases and J dropped 6 bases, with 15 bases sitting between them. The CDR3 sequence is 14 residues long. The CDR3 nucleotides are TGTGCCTGGAGGCCCAAGATGGGCTTCAATGAGCAGTTCTTC. It translates to CAWRPKMGFNEQFF.

This chain's CDR3 is CASSIQRGGTGELFF. CDR3 coding DNA: TGTGCCAGTAGTATCCAGCGGGGGGGAACCGGGGAGCTGTTTTTT. The rearrangement links TRBV19 to TRBJ2-2; 10 nucleotides align to TRBD2. The ends lost 3 bases at V and 5 bases at J; junction bases unmatched: 3. Germline lookup yields CDR1 LNHDA and CDR2 SQIVND (reference sequence). This CDR3 is built from 15 residues. Variable domain in full (rest from reference TRBV19 and TRBJ2-2): DGGITQSPKYLFRKEGQNVTLSCEQNLNHDAMYWYRQDPGQGLRLIYYSQIVNDFQKGDIAEGYSVSREKKESFPLTVTSAQKNPTAFYLCASSIQRGGTGELFFGEGSRLTVL.

The chain recombines TRBV11-3 with TRBJ2-3, with 8 positions matching TRBD1. Germline loops: CDR1 SGHNT, CDR2 YENEEA. V lost 8 bases to trimming and J lost 4 bases; unmatched junction nucleotides: 2. The CDR3 runs 12 residues. The CDR3 region is CASVQGADTQYF. In DNA form, the CDR3 reads TGTGCCAGCGTACAGGGGGCAGATACGCAGTATTTT.

The rearrangement joins TRBV2 to TRBJ2-1; 10 positions agree with TRBD2. Trimming cost V 9 bases and J 3 bases; bases outside gene matches: 5. CDR3 length equals 14 residues. The germline V gene has CDR1 SNHLY and CDR2 FYNNEI. CDR3 in amino acids: CARGGTSVYNEQFF. The CDR3 DNA is TGTGCCAGAGGCGGGACTAGCGTCTACAATGAGCAGTTCTTC.

The rearrangement uses TRBV4-1 and TRBJ2-7; tentatively, D is TRBD1 (5 bases). The CDR3 extends over 15 amino acids. The germline gives CDR1 MGHRA, CDR2 YSYEKL. Trimming shortened V by 4 bases and J by 2 bases, and 15 bases separated the two germline ends. Here the CDR3 DNA reads TGCGCCAGCAGCCTGCAGTTAGGGGCCCCCTACGAGCAGTACTTC. It encodes CASSLQLGAPYEQYF.

This clone was seen a few times. V usage is TRBV28 and J usage is TRBJ1-2; tentative D call: TRBD1 (6 bases). CDR1 is MDHEN, CDR2 SYDVKM, per germline. This CDR3 has 12 residues. V was shortened by 7 bases and J by 5 bases, with 11 bases between the two germline ends. CDR3 in DNA: TGTGCCAGCAATCACAGGGATTATGGCTACACCTTC. Its translation: CASNHRDYGYTF.

The sample holds a few counts of this clone. The chain is built from TRBV6-5 and TRBJ1-2; tentatively, D is TRBD1 (6 bases). The V and J ends lost 6 bases and 11 bases respectively, with 13 bases between them. The CDR3 covers 11 residues. In germline, CDR1 is MNHEY, CDR2 SVGAGI. This CDR3 is CASRGLRGYTF. The DNA for the CDR3 is TGTGCCAGCAGGGGGCTTAGGGGGTACACCTTC.

This chain connects TRBV9 to TRBJ1-2, with 7 positions matching TRBD1. Germline CDR1 is SGDLS and CDR2 is YYNGEE. The CDR3 runs to 12 residues. V was pared by 3 bases and J by 5 bases, with 1 base of the junction left unmatched. DNA of the CDR3: TGTGCCAGCAGCGCCAGGGGGTATGGCTACACCTTC. Protein product: CASSARGYGYTF.

V usage is TRBV5-4 and J usage is TRBJ2-7; no clear D gene. CDR1 and CDR2 (germline): SGHNT, YYREEE (reference sequence). Trimming removed 0 bases from V and 2 bases from J, with 9 bases in between. The CDR3 loop spans 14 amino acids. The CDR3 protein is CASSLGGPTYEQYF. CDR3 nucleotides: TGTGCCAGCAGCTTGGGTGGGCCGACCTACGAGCAGTACTTC.

The chain couples TRBV19 to TRBJ2-1; the match to TRBD2 covers 7 bases. There are 15 residues in the CDR3. Germline CDR1 LNHDA, CDR2 SQIVND (reference sequence). V lost 4 bases, J lost 0 bases, and 3 bases stayed unmatched. In DNA form, the CDR3 reads TGTGCCAGTAGTAGAGCGGGATTCTCCTACAATGAGCAGTTCTTC. Its translation is CASSRAGFSYNEQFF. Looking up the rest from reference TRBV19 and TRBJ2-1 gives the full variable domain: DGGITQSPKYLFRKEGQNVTLSCEQNLNHDAMYWYRQDPGQGLRLIYYSQIVNDFQKGDIAEGYSVSREKKESFPLTVTSAQKNPTAFYLCASSRAGFSYNEQFFGPGTRLTVL.

This clone was found a few times. The chain is built from TRBV7-2 and TRBJ1-5; weak D call: TRBD1 (6 bases). V gave up 5 bases and J gave up 4 bases, with 18 bases separating them. CDR1 and CDR2 from the germline V gene are SGHTA and FQGNSA. The CDR3 length is 16 residues. CDR3 sequence reads: CASSPGRGGLNQPQHF. DNA of the CDR3: TGTGCCAGCAGCCCGGGGAGGGGGGGTTTAAATCAGCCCCAGCATTTT. Combining the CDR3 with reference TRBV7-2 and TRBJ1-5 gives the whole variable domain GAGVSQSPSNKVTEKGKDVELRCDPISGHTALYWYRQSLGQGLEFLIYFQGNSAPDKSGLPSDRFSAERTGGSVSTLTIQRTQQEDSAVYLCASSPGRGGLNQPQHFGDGTRLSIL.

This chain joins TRBV7-9 and TRBJ1-2; 7 positions agree with TRBD1. J was trimmed by 7 bases and V by 1 base; bases with no gene match: 3. The CDR3 loop spans 13 amino acids. Looked up from germline, CDR1 is SEHNR and CDR2 is FQNEAQ (reference sequence). The CDR3 bases are TGTGCCAGCAGCTTAGAGGGACAGAGTGGCTACACCTTC. Its protein is CASSLEGQSGYTF.

The genes are TRBV7-8 and TRBJ2-1, with 9 bases fitting TRBD2. The trim removed 1 base at V and 1 base at J, leaving 5 bases unmatched. Looked up from germline, CDR1 is SGHVS and CDR2 is FQNEAQ. The CDR3 loop spans 17 amino acids. The CDR3 here is CASSLVSGGTSYNEQFF. CDR3 DNA: TGTGCCAGCAGCTTAGTTAGCGGGGGAACTTCCTACAATGAGCAGTTCTTC.

The rearrangement uses TRBV9 and TRBJ2-5; 10 bases agree with TRBD1. CDR1 is SGDLS, CDR2 YYNGEE, per germline. J lost 5 bases, V lost 4 bases, and 8 bases had no gene match. The CDR3 extends over 15 amino acids. This CDR3 is CASSSPGTGVETQYF. The CDR3 DNA follows: TGTGCCAGCAGCTCGCCCGGGACAGGGGTGGAGACCCAGTACTTC.

The V and J genes are TRBV6-1 and TRBJ2-7; a weak D match, TRBD1 (6 bases). CDR3 length: 14 residues. V was cut by 3 bases and J by 7 bases, with 16 bases left in between. Germline V CDR1 and CDR2: MNHNS, SASEGT. CDR3 DNA sequence: TGTGCCAGCAGTGACCCCGGGACACCACAGGAGCAGTACTTC. Amino acid sequence: CASSDPGTPQEQYF.

J is TRBJ1-5 and V is TRBV21-1; TRBD1, the D gene given by the table, was not confirmed from the DNA. TRBV21-1 is deemed a pseudogene. This CDR3 is 16 amino acids long. CDR3 coding DNA: TGTGCCAGCAGTCTTAAACCAGGGGGTAGCAATCAGCCCCAGCATTTT. The encoded protein is CASSLKPGGSNQPQHF.

The rearrangement joins TRBV9 to TRBJ2-1; 11 nucleotides match TRBD1. The V gene's germline CDR1 is SGDLS and CDR2 YYNGEE. The CDR3 covers 15 residues. V was clipped by 2 bases and J by 4 bases; unmatched bases: 2. The CDR3 DNA sequence: TGTGCCAGCAGCGTGGGACAGGGGGTTTACAATGAGCAGTTCTTC. It specifies CASSVGQGVYNEQFF.